These 32 T cell receptor beta chains were sequenced from one sample in a study of ipilimumab plus nivolumab after autologous stem cell transplantation. Profiling relied on immunoSEQ multiplex PCR, and the TCRdb table lists in-frame clones only, not all of them. The table includes 10,000 to 15,000 clones, 60% to 75% detected once. The sequencing used PBMCs, collected in a trial of ipilimumab plus nivolumab as post-transplant consolidation. The receptors derive from a male donor with diffuse large B-cell lymphoma.

The chain links TRBV9 to TRBJ2-2; no clear D gene. Germline V lookup: CDR1 SGDLS, CDR2 YYNGEE. The CDR3 consists of 14 residues. V was cut by 4 bases and J by 6 bases, with 13 bases left in between. CDR3 amino acids: CASSLIESAGELFF. The CDR3 bases are TGTGCCAGCAGCCTAATAGAAAGTGCCGGGGAGCTGTTTTTT.

This clone was picked up one time. The chain links TRBV5-1 to TRBJ2-1; TRBD2 aligns across 9 bases. Looked up from germline, CDR1 is SGHRS and CDR2 is YFSETQ. V was clipped by 1 base and J by 3 bases; unmatched bases: 2. This CDR3 is built from 15 residues. CDR3 amino acids: CASSLQRGDYNEQFF. The CDR3 nucleotides read TGCGCCAGCAGCTTGCAGCGGGGGGACTACAATGAGCAGTTCTTC.

This clone was picked up a small number of times. This chain uses TRBV2 with TRBJ2-5, with 8 positions matching TRBD2. The CDR3 is 16 amino acids. Germline values: CDR1 SNHLY, CDR2 FYNNEI. With V trimmed by 4 bases and J by 1 base, 8 bases remained unmatched. As DNA, the CDR3 is TGTGCCAGCAGTGTCTCCGGGACTAGGGGCCAAGAGACCCAGTACTTC. It is translated as CASSVSGTRGQETQYF. The full variable domain, rest sourced from reference TRBV2 and TRBJ2-5, is EPEVTQTPSHQVTQMGQEVILRCVPISNHLYFYWYRQILGQKVEFLVSFYNNEISEKSEIFDDQFSVERPDGSNFTLKIRSTKLEDSAMYFCASSVSGTRGQETQYFGPGTRLLVL.

J is TRBJ1-2 and V is TRBV5-6, with a tentative D call TRBD1 (5 bases). Germline values: CDR1 SGHDT, CDR2 YYEEEE. Trimming left V 6 bases short and J 6 bases short, with 21 bases between. The CDR3 consists of 15 residues. The CDR3 nucleotides read TGTGCCAGCACCACAAACCAGGATTGGGGGAATGGCTACACCTTC. Translation gives CASTTNQDWGNGYTF.

The CDR3 DNA is TGTGCCAGCATCGTCTATGTCAGGGGGAACACTGAAGCTTTCTTT. This sequence encodes CASIVYVRGNTEAFF. The V call is TRBV5-3, the J call TRBJ1-1; possibly TRBD1 for D (6 bases). TRBV5-3 is designated an ORF whose function remains uncertain. Trimming removed 8 bases from V and 1 base from J, with 18 bases in between. CDR3 length equals 15 residues.

The chain is built from TRBV15 and TRBJ2-7, with 7 nucleotides matching TRBD2. The CDR3 extends over 14 amino acids. The V gene end was trimmed by 1 base and the J gene end by 5 bases; junction bases not matched to a gene: 5. Germline CDR1 reads LNHNV; CDR2 reads YYDKDF (reference sequence). As DNA, the CDR3 is TGTGCCACCAGCAGAGGTGGGAGGGCCCACGAGCAGTACTTC. Translated, it gives CATSRGGRAHEQYF.

The chain carries TRBV27 and TRBJ2-3, with 8 bases identical to TRBD1. With 6 bases clipped from V and 4 bases from J, the junction kept 3 bases outside the gene matches. The germline V gene has CDR1 MNHEY and CDR2 SMNVEV (reference sequence). CDR3 length equals 13 residues. CDR3 region: CASRETGADTQYF. CDR3 coding DNA: TGTGCCAGCAGAGAGACAGGGGCAGATACGCAGTATTTT.

This chain's CDR3 is CASSVEDTEAFF. The CDR3 DNA reads TGTGCCAGCAGCGTGGAGGACACTGAAGCTTTCTTT. V and J are TRBV9 and TRBJ1-1; D is unresolved. In germline, CDR1 is SGDLS, CDR2 YYNGEE. The CDR3 has 12 residues. The V end lost 2 bases, the J end lost 3 bases, and 5 bases lay between the germline ends.

The chain couples TRBV6-5 to TRBJ2-7; no clear D gene. V was trimmed by 2 bases and J by 7 bases, leaving 6 bases between them. The V gene's germline CDR1 is MNHEY and CDR2 SVGAGI. This CDR3 is built from 11 residues. The CDR3 region has the DNA TGTGCCAGCAGTTACAAGAGAGAGCAGTACTTC. Protein: CASSYKREQYF.

This chain joins TRBV9 and TRBJ1-1; D ambiguous. Deletions cut 0 bases from V and 5 bases from J, with 8 bases between. The CDR3 has 13 residues. Germline CDR1 and CDR2: SGDLS and YYNGEE. CDR3 loop: CASSVGWATEAFF. The CDR3 bases are TGTGCCAGCAGCGTAGGGTGGGCGACTGAAGCTTTCTTT.

This clone was seen only a few times. The chain carries TRBV29-1 and TRBJ2-1, with TRBD2 as a possible D gene (6 bases). The V gene lost 1 base and the J gene lost 8 bases, with 12 bases spanning the gap. The CDR3 sequence is 13 residues long. Germline V gene lookup returns CDR1 SQVTM and CDR2 ANQGSEA. CDR3 sequence (DNA): TGCAGCGTTGAAGTGTCTAGCGCCTATGAGCAGTTCTTC. Translated, it gives CSVEVSSAYEQFF.

The chain recombines TRBV28 with TRBJ1-5, with a tentative D call TRBD1 (5 bases). The CDR3 loop spans 15 amino acids. V dropped 5 bases and J dropped 9 bases, with 20 bases sitting between them. The V gene's germline CDR1 is MDHEN and CDR2 SYDVKM. CDR3 loop: CASSRRTPSRGPQHF. Here the CDR3 DNA reads TGTGCCAGCAGTCGCCGGACACCCAGTCGGGGGCCCCAGCATTTT.

The DNA of the CDR3 is TGTGCCAGCCAGACAGGCGAACACTATGGCTACACCTTC. Translating it yields CASQTGEHYGYTF. This rearrangement joins TRBV2 to TRBJ1-2, with D maybe TRBD1 (6 bases). The CDR3 extends over 13 amino acids. Deletions cut 8 bases from V and 3 bases from J, with 13 bases between. Germline V gene sequence: CDR1 SNHLY, CDR2 FYNNEI.

The V and J genes are TRBV27 and TRBJ1-2; 7 positions agree with TRBD1. Trimming removed 6 bases from V and 1 base from J; junction bases left unmatched: 8. This CDR3 region has 15 residues. Germline assignment: CDR1 MNHEY and CDR2 SMNVEV (reference sequence). The DNA for the CDR3 is TGTGCCAGCAGCGAACAGGGGCAGGTTAACTATGGCTACACCTTC. This translates into CASSEQGQVNYGYTF.

The sample holds one count of this clone. The chain joins TRBV4-1 to TRBJ1-2, with 7 bases fitting TRBD1. The V gene's germline CDR1 is MGHRA and CDR2 YSYEKL. The CDR3 has 17 amino acids. After removal of 3 bases from V and 2 bases from J, the junction contained 12 bases not matched to a gene. CDR3 nucleotide sequence: TGCGCCAGCAGCCATTCTAGGGACAGTCCAACCAACTATGGCTACACCTTC. As protein: CASSHSRDSPTNYGYTF.

Details on this clone: The same CDR3 can be traced to other DNA sequences in this sample. The chain uses TRBV4-1 and TRBJ2-7; 7 bases are a match to TRBD2. Losses at the gene ends were 3 bases for V and 2 bases for J; bases not matched to a gene: 4. The V gene's germline CDR1 is MGHRA and CDR2 YSYEKL. This CDR3 is 14 amino acids long. The CDR3 protein is CASSQAGAAYEQYF. The CDR3 nucleotides read TGCGCCAGCAGCCAGGCGGGAGCGGCCTACGAGCAGTACTTC.

The chain couples TRBV10-3 to TRBJ2-7; 9 bases align to TRBD2. Germline trimming cut 7 bases from V and 5 bases from J; bases unmatched to any gene: 6. Germline CDR1 reads ENHRY; CDR2 reads SYGVKD. This CDR3 has 13 amino acids. CDR3 region: CAIKAGGPNEQYF. The CDR3 bases are TGTGCCATCAAGGCGGGGGGGCCGAACGAGCAGTACTTC.

The rearrangement joins TRBV10-3 to TRBJ2-7; 7 bases match TRBD2. The CDR3 has 14 residues. The V and J ends lost 3 bases and 2 bases, in that order; junction bases with no gene match: 4. Looked up from germline, CDR1 is ENHRY and CDR2 is SYGVKD. The CDR3 here is CAISDGEGTYEQYF. For the CDR3, the DNA is TGTGCCATCAGTGATGGGGAGGGGACCTACGAGCAGTACTTC.

This rearrangement joins TRBV5-4 to TRBJ2-7; TRBD2 might be the D (6 bases). The CDR3 is 15 residues long. Looked up from germline, CDR1 is SGHNT and CDR2 is YYREEE (reference sequence). V gave up 2 bases and J gave up 0 bases, with 12 bases separating them. CDR3 in DNA: TGTGCCAGCAGCTTTTTCGGGGGTACCTCCTACGAGCAGTACTTC. Residues: CASSFFGGTSYEQYF.

This sequence joins TRBV5-1 and TRBJ2-7, with 8 bases lining up with TRBD1. The CDR3 is 15 amino acids. Trimming removed 4 bases from V and 2 bases from J; junction bases left unmatched: 8. Germline CDR1 reads SGHRS; CDR2 reads YFSETQ. The CDR3 DNA sequence: TGCGCCAGCAGCGTGGGACAGGAGAAGACCTACGAGCAGTACTTC. Amino acid sequence: CASSVGQEKTYEQYF.

The chain is built from TRBV10-2 and TRBJ1-2, with no clear D. The ends were cut back, 3 bases at V and 0 bases at J, with 11 bases in the middle. The CDR3 extends over 15 amino acids. Per the germline V gene, CDR1 is WSHSY and CDR2 is SAAADI. In DNA, the CDR3 is TGCGCCAGCAGTGAACCAGGTTTAGCTAACTATGGCTACACCTTC. As protein: CASSEPGLANYGYTF.

This clone was observed a few times. The V and J genes are TRBV10-2 and TRBJ2-7, with TRBD1 as a possible D gene (6 bases). Trimming cost V 6 bases and J 0 bases, with 12 bases left between them. The germline V gene has CDR1 WSHSY and CDR2 SAAADI. This CDR3 region has 14 residues. The CDR3 loop is CASSDRYSSYEQYF. As DNA, the CDR3 is TGCGCCAGCAGCGACAGGTATAGCTCCTACGAGCAGTACTTC.

In its sample, this clone was seen once. This sequence joins TRBV7-8 and TRBJ2-4; the D gene is possibly TRBD1 (5 bases). Germline V lookup: CDR1 SGHVS, CDR2 FQNEAQ. V lost 3 bases and J 2 bases, leaving 17 bases between the germline ends. This CDR3 region has 17 residues. CDR3 nucleotides: TGTGCCAGCAGCTTCCTACAGGATTCAAAAACCAAAAACATTCAGTACTTC. This gives the protein CASSFLQDSKTKNIQYF.

Written as DNA, the CDR3 is TGTGCCAGCACCAATCTCTTGGACAGAGCTAACTATGGCTACACCTTC. Its protein product is CASTNLLDRANYGYTF. This chain uses TRBV5-6 with TRBJ1-2, with D possibly being TRBD1 (6 bases). Trimming shortened V by 6 bases and J by 0 bases, and 18 bases separated the two germline ends. There are 16 residues in the CDR3. Germline CDR1 reads SGHDT; CDR2 reads YYEEEE.

The V and J genes are TRBV6-1 and TRBJ1-6; the D gene is possibly TRBD1 (5 bases). This CDR3 has 14 residues. Germline V gene sequence: CDR1 MNHNS, CDR2 SASEGT. Trimming took off 7 bases at V and 8 bases at J, with 15 bases between the two ends. CDR3 in amino acids: CASTRMGEDSPLHF. DNA for the CDR3: TGTGCCAGCACCAGGATGGGGGAAGATTCACCCCTCCACTTT.

This clone was observed a few times. The chain is built from TRBV7-2 and TRBJ2-5, with D unresolved. Germline V lookup: CDR1 SGHTA, CDR2 FQGNSA. The CDR3 runs to 12 residues. Trimming took 5 bases from V and 5 from J, leaving 9 bases between them. The CDR3: CASSLDVETQYF. CDR3 nucleotides: TGTGCCAGCAGCCTTGATGTGGAGACCCAGTACTTC.

The chain links TRBV5-4 to TRBJ1-5, with D maybe TRBD1 (5 bases). V lost 4 bases and J 3 bases, leaving 14 bases between the germline ends. The CDR3 has 15 residues. The V gene's germline CDR1 is SGHNT and CDR2 YYREEE (reference sequence). CDR3 bases: TGTGCCAGCAGCCTTCAGGGCGACGACAATCAGCCCCAGCATTTT. Translated, it gives CASSLQGDDNQPQHF.

In its sample, this clone was seen a few times. This chain joins TRBV20-1 and TRBJ2-4; D gene uncertain. The CDR3 extends over 11 amino acids. The ends were cut back, 0 bases at V and 13 bases at J, with 10 bases in the middle. From germline, CDR1 is DFQATT and CDR2 SNEGSKA (reference sequence). Here the CDR3 reads CSAREGNLQYF. Written as DNA, the CDR3 is TGCAGTGCTAGAGAGGGGAATCTACAGTACTTC.

V gene TRBV7-2 combines with J gene TRBJ1-3; unclear D gene. V lost 5 bases, J lost 0 bases, and 8 bases lay in between. The V gene's germline CDR1 is SGHTA and CDR2 FQGNSA. The CDR3 extends over 14 amino acids. The CDR3 spells CASSKISSGNTIYF. For the CDR3, the DNA is TGTGCCAGCAGCAAAATTAGCTCTGGAAACACCATATATTTT. Drawing the rest from reference TRBV7-2 and TRBJ1-3, the complete variable domain is GAGVSQSPSNKVTEKGKDVELRCDPISGHTALYWYRQSLGQGLEFLIYFQGNSAPDKSGLPSDRFSAERTGGSVSTLTIQRTQQEDSAVYLCASSKISSGNTIYFGEGSWLTVV.

The chain couples TRBV19 to TRBJ1-1, with D possibly TRBD1 on 5 matching bases. The CDR3 totals 15 residues. V shed 6 bases and J shed 4 bases, with 18 bases lying between them. From germline, CDR1 is LNHDA and CDR2 SQIVND (reference sequence). The CDR3 loop is CASRIGSSGTTEAFF. The DNA for the CDR3 is TGTGCCAGTAGGATTGGCTCTTCAGGGACCACTGAAGCTTTCTTT. Combining the CDR3 with reference TRBV19 and TRBJ1-1 gives the whole variable domain DGGITQSPKYLFRKEGQNVTLSCEQNLNHDAMYWYRQDPGQGLRLIYYSQIVNDFQKGDIAEGYSVSREKKESFPLTVTSAQKNPTAFYLCASRIGSSGTTEAFFGQGTRLTVV.

This rearrangement joins TRBV5-1 to TRBJ2-7, with 12 bases identical to TRBD2. Germline loops: CDR1 SGHRS, CDR2 YFSETQ. The V gene end was trimmed by 4 bases and the J gene end by 3 bases; junction bases not matched to a gene: 8. The CDR3 is 16 amino acids. Written as DNA, the CDR3 is TGCGCCAGCAGCCCAGGACTAGCGGGGAGAGTCTACGAGCAGTACTTC. Translating gives CASSPGLAGRVYEQYF.

The V and J genes are TRBV11-3 and TRBJ2-3; the match to TRBD2 covers 10 bases. Germline CDR1 and CDR2: SGHNT and YENEEA. The CDR3 has 16 residues. V lost 5 bases to trimming and J lost 4 bases; unmatched junction nucleotides: 9. Here the CDR3 reads CASSRRTSGGADTQYF. CDR3 DNA: TGTGCCAGCAGCCGGCGGACTAGCGGAGGGGCAGATACGCAGTATTTT.